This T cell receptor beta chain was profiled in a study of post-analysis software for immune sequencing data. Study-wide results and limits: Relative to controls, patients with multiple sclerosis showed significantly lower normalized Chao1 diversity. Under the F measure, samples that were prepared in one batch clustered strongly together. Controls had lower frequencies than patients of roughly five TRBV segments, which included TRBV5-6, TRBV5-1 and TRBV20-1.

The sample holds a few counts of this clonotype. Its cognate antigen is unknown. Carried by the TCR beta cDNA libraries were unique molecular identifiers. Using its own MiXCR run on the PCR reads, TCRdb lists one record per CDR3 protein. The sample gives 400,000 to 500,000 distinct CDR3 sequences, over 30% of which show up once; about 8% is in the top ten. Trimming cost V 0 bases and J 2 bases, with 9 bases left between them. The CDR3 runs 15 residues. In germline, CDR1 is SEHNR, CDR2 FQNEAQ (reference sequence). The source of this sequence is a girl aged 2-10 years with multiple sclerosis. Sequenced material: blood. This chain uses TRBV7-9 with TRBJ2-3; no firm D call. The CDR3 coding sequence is TGTGCCAGCAGCTTAGCGCAGACCCCCACAGATACGCAGTATTTT. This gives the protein CASSLAQTPTDTQYF. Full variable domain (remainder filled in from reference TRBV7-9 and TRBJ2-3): DTGVSQNPRHKITKRGQNVTFRCDPISEHNRLYWYRQTLGQGPEFLTYFQNEAQLEKSRLLSDRFSAERPKGSFSTLEIQRTEQGDSAMYLCASSLAQTPTDTQYFGPGTRLTVL.